This T cell receptor (beta chain) was retrieved from a study of CD8 T cells in Susac syndrome. Study-wide background: Blood was drawn from patients with Susac syndrome. At that point, they were therapy-naive, on corticosteroids, or on intravenous immunoglobulin alone.

Random-hexamer reverse transcription was applied to roughly 0.5 to 1 ug RNA. TCR beta CDR3 was amplified by immunoSEQ covering 54 Vbeta and 13 Jbeta. Each CDR3 protein gets one entry after TCRdb re-called the immunoSEQ multiplex PCR reads with MiXCR. In the table there are 130,000 to 150,000 distinct CDR3 sequences, more than 90% of which are singletons. A word on this clonotype: Its antigen is unidentified.

The CDR3 extends over 14 amino acids. Trimming took 4 bases from V and 5 from J, leaving 13 bases between them. CDR1 is SGHRS and CDR2 is YFSETQ in the germline V gene. Study-level findings and limits: The authors found no clonal expansion in Susac syndrome CD4+ T cell repertoires. It was acknowledged in the study that its TCR sequencing and HLA analysis involved a relatively small number of individuals.

The sequenced sample consisted of CD4+ T cells from PBMCs. The TCR was taken from a human donor with Susac syndrome. The J gene is TRBJ2-1, the V gene TRBV5-1; TRBD1 is a possible D gene (7 bases). The CDR3: CASSLRGENNEQFF. CDR3 sequence (DNA): TGCGCCAGCAGCCTCAGGGGGGAGAACAATGAGCAGTTCTTC.